The entry that follows covers one TCR beta chain sequence. Its matching antigen is unknown. Germline assignment: CDR1 ENHRY and CDR2 SYGVKD. Trimming removed 2 bases from V and 4 bases from J; junction bases left unmatched: 4. This CDR3 has 14 residues. This entry belongs to a study of cytomegalovirus exposure and HLA in healthy donors. Notes on the study in general: Some V segments, including TRBV6-2 and TRBV6-3, were excluded as indistinguishable.

Vbeta (60) and Jbeta (13) primers were used in the PCR. Produced via immunoSEQ multiplex PCR; TCRdb's table is partial and in-frame only. The table has approximately 150,000 clones, 70% to 85% seen once. Sequenced input: PBMCs. The V gene is TRBV10-3, the J gene TRBJ2-5; 7 bases are shared with TRBD1. This TCR derives from a woman in her sixties or seventies in good health and CMV-seropositive. The CDR3 spells CAISEESGGETQYF. The CDR3 nucleotides are TGTGCCATCAGTGAGGAGTCAGGGGGAGAGACCCAGTACTTC.